The 20 T cell receptor beta chains in this list originate from one sample, sequenced in a study of T-cell memory formation after mild COVID-19. MiXCR was run by TCRdb on the 5' RACE reads, yielding one entry per CDR3 protein. The table lists some 250,000 distinct CDR3 sequences, roughly a tenth of them singletons. Source material: PBMCs or a T cell subset sorted from them (not recorded which). Source of these receptors: a man in his late teens or twenties who had mild COVID-19 (a few samples of this study predate the infection). Cell type and time point are not known.

This clonotype was seen at least ten times. The CDR3 region is CASSPGQGLYEQYF. The CDR3 nucleotides read TGTGCCAGCTCGCCAGGACAGGGTCTCTACGAGCAGTACTTC. The chain links TRBV18 to TRBJ2-7, with 8 bases identical to TRBD1. Unmatched junction bases numbered 7, after V lost 6 bases and J lost 3 bases. The CDR3 has 14 amino acids. Per germline, CDR1 KGHSH and CDR2 LQKENI.

There are many counts of this clonotype. The chain carries TRBV29-1 and TRBJ1-1, with D uncertain. Germline CDR1 SQVTM, CDR2 ANQGSEA. The V and J ends lost 3 bases and 1 base respectively, with 3 bases between them. There are 11 residues in the CDR3. CDR3 bases: TGCAGCGTTGACCGGAACACTGAAGCTTTCTTT. This sequence encodes CSVDRNTEAFF.

The chain links TRBV4-1 to TRBJ2-7; D tentatively reads TRBD1 or TRBD2 (5 bases each). The ends were cut back, 4 bases at V and 3 bases at J, with 10 bases in the middle. Germline V gene lookup returns CDR1 MGHRA and CDR2 YSYEKL. This CDR3 contains 13 residues. The CDR3 DNA reads TGCGCCAGCAGCCTCGAGAGGGGCTACGAGCAGTACTTC. It yields the protein CASSLERGYEQYF.

The chain has TRBV24-1 and TRBJ1-5; 10 bases map to TRBD1. The CDR3 length is 15 residues. CDR1 is KGHDR, CDR2 SFDVKD, per germline. The V segment lost 4 bases and the J segment 5 bases; nucleotides outside the gene matches: 4. This CDR3 reads CATSDPGQGDQPQHF. The CDR3 nucleotides are TGTGCCACCAGTGACCCAGGACAGGGGGATCAGCCCCAGCATTTT.

A few counts support this clonotype. The rearrangement uses TRBV4-1 and TRBJ1-4; 7 bases are a match to TRBD1. Germline CDR1 and CDR2: MGHRA and YSYEKL. The CDR3 is made up of 15 amino acids. V lost 5 bases and J lost 4; bases outside the gene matches: 7. CDR3 bases: TGCGCCAGCAGCATACGGGACAGCCTTAATGAAAAACTGTTTTTT. Amino acid sequence: CASSIRDSLNEKLFF.

The chain has TRBV20-1 and TRBJ1-4; D gene ambiguous. In germline, CDR1 is DFQATT, CDR2 SNEGSKA (reference sequence). CDR3 length: 13 amino acids. The germline V and J ends were trimmed by 2 bases and 6 bases, with 10 bases remaining between them. The CDR3 reads CSARRAVHEKLFF. DNA for the CDR3: TGCAGTGCTAGACGGGCGGTCCATGAAAAACTGTTTTTT.

This clonotype turned up a few times. This sequence joins TRBV27 and TRBJ2-7; maybe TRBD1 (6 bases). Germline CDR1 MNHEY, CDR2 SMNVEV (reference sequence). The CDR3 totals 14 residues. V gave up 5 bases and J gave up 5 bases, with 16 bases separating them. Here the CDR3 reads CASSQKQGSDEQYF. The CDR3 bases are TGTGCCAGCAGTCAGAAACAGGGAAGCGACGAGCAGTACTTC.

This clonotype was counted a few times. This chain connects TRBV11-2 to TRBJ2-1; weak D call: TRBD2 (6 bases). Germline V gives CDR1 SGHAT, CDR2 FQNNGV. CDR3 length: 13 amino acids. V was cut by 0 bases and J by 9 bases, with 9 bases left in between. For the CDR3, the DNA is TGTGCCAGCAGCTTAGAGTCCGGGGGTGAGCAGTTCTTC. This sequence encodes CASSLESGGEQFF.

A few counts support this clonotype. The chain couples TRBV6-5 to TRBJ2-7; 7 bases map to TRBD1. V gave up 2 bases and J gave up 4 bases; unmatched junction bases: 5. CDR3 length equals 14 residues. Germline V gives CDR1 MNHEY, CDR2 SVGAGI. The CDR3 bases are TGTGCCAGCAGTTACCGGGACAGTGGGTACGAGCAGTACTTC. It is translated as CASSYRDSGYEQYF.

In its sample, this clonotype was seen a few times. The V call is TRBV12-3 or TRBV12-4, the J call TRBJ1-3; maybe TRBD1 (5 bases). Trimming shortened V by 7 bases and J by 4 bases, and 14 bases separated the two germline ends. CDR3 length equals 14 residues. CDR3: CASIAGSRGNTIYF. For the CDR3, the DNA is TGTGCCAGCATTGCAGGGTCTCGAGGAAACACCATATATTTT.

The chain has TRBV14 and TRBJ2-3, with 7 bases matching TRBD2. The CDR3 spans 15 residues. Unmatched junction bases numbered 6, after V lost 6 bases and J lost 0 bases. Germline V gene sequence: CDR1 SGHDN, CDR2 FVKESK. The DNA for the CDR3 is TGTGCCAGCAGTCCGGGGACTACTAGCACAGATACGCAGTATTTT. Translated, it gives CASSPGTTSTDTQYF.

This clonotype was counted a few times. The gene calls are TRBV4-1 and TRBJ2-7, with unresolved D. V lost 0 bases and J lost 1, with 13 bases in between. The germline CDR1 and CDR2 sequences are MGHRA and YSYEKL. CDR3 size: 16 residues. CDR3 region: CASSQEGYFGSYEQYF. CDR3 bases: TGCGCCAGCAGCCAAGAAGGGTATTTTGGGTCCTACGAGCAGTACTTC.

CDR3 DNA: TGTGCCTCTCCGGGACCTTGGGGCACTGAAGCTTTCTTT. Protein sequence: CASPGPWGTEAFF. The gene calls are TRBV30 and TRBJ1-1; the D gene is possibly TRBD1 (5 bases). The CDR3 is 13 residues long. Deletions cut 7 bases from V and 4 bases from J, with 16 bases between. The germline CDR1 and CDR2 sequences are GTSNPN and SVGIG (reference sequence).

The chain joins TRBV6-5 to TRBJ2-3; 7 nucleotides line up with TRBD2. Per the germline V gene, CDR1 is MNHEY and CDR2 is SVGAGI. The CDR3 runs 16 residues. The junction had 10 bases not matched to a gene; V was cut back by 5 bases and J by 2 bases. The CDR3 region is CASSPLGGGVTDTQYF. The DNA for the CDR3 is TGTGCCAGCAGTCCCCTCGGGGGAGGGGTCACAGATACGCAGTATTTT.

This chain uses TRBV2 with TRBJ2-2; TRBD1 might be the D (7 bases). Between the trimmed V and J ends, which lost 5 bases and 5 bases, there was a span of 15 bases. This CDR3 has 15 amino acids. Germline lookup yields CDR1 SNHLY and CDR2 FYNNEI. CDR3: CASSSTGEATGELFF. As DNA, the CDR3 is TGTGCCAGCAGTTCTACAGGGGAGGCGACCGGGGAGCTGTTTTTT. Based on the CDR3 plus reference TRBV2 and TRBJ2-2, the full variable domain is EPEVTQTPSHQVTQMGQEVILRCVPISNHLYFYWYRQILGQKVEFLVSFYNNEISEKSEIFDDQFSVERPDGSNFTLKIRSTKLEDSAMYFCASSSTGEATGELFFGEGSRLTVL.

This clonotype was picked up a small number of times. The CDR3 loop is CASSVGGGQPQHF. The CDR3 nucleotides read TGTGCCAGCAGCGTAGGGGGAGGTCAGCCCCAGCATTTT. The rearrangement uses TRBV9 and TRBJ1-5, with D uncertain. This CDR3 region has 13 residues. Trimming pared 0 bases from V and 6 bases from J, leaving 7 bases between. The germline V gene encodes CDR1 SGDLS and CDR2 YYNGEE. Looking up the rest from reference TRBV9 and TRBJ1-5 gives the full variable domain: DSGVTQTPKHLITATGQRVTLRCSPRSGDLSVYWYQQSLDQGLQFLIQYYNGEERAKGNILERFSAQQFPDLHSELNLSSLELGDSALYFCASSVGGGQPQHFGDGTRLSIL.

This rearrangement joins TRBV25-1 to TRBJ2-7, with D possibly TRBD2 on 5 matching bases. The CDR3 totals 13 residues. The germline V and J ends were trimmed by 2 bases and 11 bases, with 16 bases remaining between them. The V gene's germline CDR1 is MGHDK and CDR2 SYGVNS. The CDR3 bases are TGTGCCAGCAGTGAACCCACCGGGGTTGGTGAGTACTTC. Translating it yields CASSEPTGVGEYF.

This clonotype was detected only a few times. V is TRBV27 and J is TRBJ2-7; 9 bases align to TRBD1. The V and J ends lost 4 bases and 3 bases, in that order; junction bases with no gene match: 7. The CDR3 spans 15 residues. In germline, CDR1 is MNHEY, CDR2 SMNVEV (reference sequence). The CDR3 protein is CASSSAGTGIYEQYF. Here the CDR3 DNA reads TGTGCCAGCAGTTCAGCCGGGACAGGGATCTACGAGCAGTACTTC.

A few counts support this clonotype. The DNA for the CDR3 is TGTGCCAGCAGTTTAAACTCCCACAGGAGTGTCACTGAAGCTTTCTTT. It yields the protein CASSLNSHRSVTEAFF. V and J are TRBV28 and TRBJ1-1, with a possible D match to TRBD1 (5 bases). Trimming left V 2 bases short and J 4 bases short, with 17 bases between. Germline loops: CDR1 MDHEN, CDR2 SYDVKM. The length of the CDR3 is 16 residues. Together with reference TRBV28 and TRBJ1-1, the CDR3 gives the full variable domain: DVKVTQSSRYLVKRTGEKVFLECVQDMDHENMFWYRQDPGLGLRLIYFSYDVKMKEKGDIPEGYSVSREKKERFSLILESASTNQTSMYLCASSLNSHRSVTEAFFGQGTRLTVV.

The genes are TRBV7-7 and TRBJ2-5, with 8 positions matching TRBD1. Trimming at V came to 5 bases and at J to 5 bases, leaving 7 bases not matched to a gene. The CDR3 is 14 residues long. The germline V gene encodes CDR1 SSHAT and CDR2 FNYEAQ (reference sequence). DNA for the CDR3: TGTGCCAGCAGCGCCGGACAGGGCGGTGAGACCCAGTACTTC. Its translation: CASSAGQGGETQYF.